This record looks at one TCR beta chain sequence and its context. Its matching antigen is unknown. The primer mix had 60 Vbeta and 13 Jbeta primers. Measured with immunoSEQ multiplex PCR; TCRdb has only the in-frame clones, and not every one. This sample's clone table lists 200,000 to 250,000 clones. Germline CDR1 and CDR2: MDHEN and SYDVKM. The CDR3 loop spans 14 amino acids. Trimming cost V 3 bases and J 4 bases, with 10 bases left between them. The data were taken from a study of cytomegalovirus exposure and HLA in healthy donors. The study's findings and limits: The study recorded over 150 TCR beta chains that were cytomegalovirus-associated. Within an earlier analysis, most TCR beta V segments proved productive either about 87% or about 30% of the time. CMV serostatus was the only recorded immune exposure for donors. In vitro work confirmed that three CMV-associated chains recognize CMV antigens.

Sequencing was performed on PBMCs. The sequence derives from a girl aged 2-10 years in good health and CMV-seropositive. V gene TRBV28 combines with J gene TRBJ2-1; D gene uncertain. In nucleotides, the CDR3 is TGTGCCAGCAGTTTTGGGCCCGCATACAATGAGCAGTTCTTC. Its protein product is CASSFGPAYNEQFF.